The rows below give T cell receptor beta chains drawn from one sample of a study of CD8+CD57+ T cells in acquired aplastic anemia. TCRdb passed the reads through MiXCR, listing each CDR3 protein once. The sample shows about 160,000 distinct CDR3 sequences, approximately 51% of them seen only once. Sequenced sample: sorted CD4+, CD8+, or CD8+CD57+ T cells (not recorded which) from PBMCs. All receptors come from a human donor with aplastic anemia. The CDR3 runs from the conserved cysteine through the conserved F or W. D genes are given only for firm matches. A row's size may be missing; if present it is once, few, many or a size class.

d_call: TRBD2
v_call: TRBV2
clone_size: .
j_call: TRBJ2-1
cdr3_nt: TGTGCCAGCAGCAACCTAGCGGGAGGGCCGGATGAGCAGTTCTTC
cdr3_aa: CASSNLAGGPDEQFF

d_call: TRBD1
v_call: TRBV24-1
clone_size: .
j_call: TRBJ2-1
cdr3_nt: TGTGCCACCAGTGATTGGGGGACAGGGGGAGATGAGCAGTTCTTC
cdr3_aa: CATSDWGTGGDEQFF

d_call: TRBD1
v_call: TRBV25-1
clone_size: many
j_call: TRBJ2-7
cdr3_nt: TGTGCCAGCAAGGGACAGTACTCCTACGAGCAGTACTTC
cdr3_aa: CASKGQYSYEQYF

d_call: .
v_call: TRBV4-3
clone_size: many
j_call: TRBJ1-1
cdr3_nt: TGCGCCAGCAGCCGACGCCTCGGTACTGAAGCTTTCTTT
cdr3_aa: CASSRRLGTEAFF

d_call: TRBD2
v_call: TRBV11-2
clone_size: .
j_call: TRBJ2-3
cdr3_nt: TGTGCCAGCAGCTTTGGCGGGAGGGCACGGGATACGCAGTATTTT
cdr3_aa: CASSFGGRARDTQYF

d_call: .
v_call: TRBV6-5
clone_size: many
j_call: TRBJ1-2
cdr3_nt: TGTGCCAGCAGTTACCCCGGAAACTATGGCTACACCTTC
cdr3_aa: CASSYPGNYGYTF

d_call: TRBD1
v_call: TRBV24-1
clone_size: .
j_call: TRBJ2-7
cdr3_nt: TGTGCCACCAGTGTGACGGGACAGGGGAGTGGAGAGCAGTACTTC
cdr3_aa: CATSVTGQGSGEQYF

d_call: .
v_call: TRBV7-3
clone_size: many
j_call: TRBJ2-3
cdr3_nt: TGTGCCAGCAGCTTAAGGCCTCGCGGGTCTAGCACAGATACGCAGTATTTT
cdr3_aa: CASSLRPRGSSTDTQYF

d_call: TRBD1
v_call: TRBV6-1
clone_size: many
j_call: TRBJ1-1
cdr3_nt: TGTGCCAGCAGTGGACTGGACAGGGGAATAACTGAAGCTTTCTTT
cdr3_aa: CASSGLDRGITEAFF

d_call: .
v_call: TRBV7-6
clone_size: .
j_call: TRBJ2-7
cdr3_nt: TGTGCCAGCAGCTTAGGTGGCGGCTACTACGAGCAGTACTTC
cdr3_aa: CASSLGGGYYEQYF

d_call: .
v_call: TRBV20-1
clone_size: .
j_call: TRBJ1-2
cdr3_nt: TGCAGTGCCGACCAGGGAAACTATGGCTACACCTTC
cdr3_aa: CSADQGNYGYTF

d_call: .
v_call: TRBV15
clone_size: .
j_call: TRBJ1-2
cdr3_nt: TGTGCCACCAGCCTAGAGGGGATGAAGGGCTACACCTTC
cdr3_aa: CATSLEGMKGYTF

d_call: TRBD1
v_call: TRBV19
clone_size: .
j_call: TRBJ2-7
cdr3_nt: TGTGCCAGTAGTCCCGAAGGGACAGCCTACGAGCAGTACTTC
cdr3_aa: CASSPEGTAYEQYF

d_call: TRBD1
v_call: TRBV19
clone_size: .
j_call: TRBJ2-7
cdr3_nt: TGTGCCACCCAGGGGGCGGGGGAGCAGTACTTC
cdr3_aa: CATQGAGEQYF

d_call: .
v_call: TRBV10-3
clone_size: .
j_call: TRBJ2-6
cdr3_nt: TGTGCCATCAGTGAGGGACAGACCAACGTCCTGGCTTTC
cdr3_aa: CAISEGQTNVLAF

d_call: TRBD1
v_call: TRBV19
clone_size: many
j_call: TRBJ1-2
cdr3_nt: TGTGCCAGTAATAAACCGGGACAGGGGATCTATGGCTACACCTTC
cdr3_aa: CASNKPGQGIYGYTF

d_call: TRBD1
v_call: TRBV15
clone_size: .
j_call: TRBJ2-7
cdr3_nt: TGTGCCACCAGCAGAGACGGACAGGGCAACGACGAGCAGTACTTC
cdr3_aa: CATSRDGQGNDEQYF

d_call: TRBD2
v_call: TRBV15
clone_size: once
j_call: TRBJ2-5
cdr3_nt: TGTGCCAGCAGCCGCGGACTAGCGGGGGCTCTTCAAGAGACCCAGCACTTC
cdr3_aa: CASSRGLAGALQETQHF

d_call: .
v_call: TRBV7-3
clone_size: .
j_call: TRBJ1-6
cdr3_nt: TGTGCCAGCAGTGTTAAGGCTTCCTATAATTCACCCCTCCACTTT
cdr3_aa: CASSVKASYNSPLHF

d_call: TRBD2
v_call: TRBV5-1
clone_size: .
j_call: TRBJ2-7
cdr3_nt: TGCGCCAGCAGGGGGAGGGACGAGCAGTACTTC
cdr3_aa: CASRGRDEQYF

d_call: TRBD1
v_call: TRBV19
clone_size: .
j_call: TRBJ2-7
cdr3_nt: TGTGCCAGTAGTTTTGGACAGGGACCCTACGAGCAGTACTTC
cdr3_aa: CASSFGQGPYEQYF

d_call: TRBD2
v_call: TRBV7-9
clone_size: once
j_call: TRBJ2-7
cdr3_nt: TGTGCCAGCAGCTTCGGGGGGGGACAGCAGTACTTC
cdr3_aa: CASSFGGGQQYF

d_call: .
v_call: TRBV10-3
clone_size: many
j_call: TRBJ1-1
cdr3_nt: TGTGCCATCAGTGAAAGTCGAGGAGCTTTCTTT
cdr3_aa: CAISESRGAFF

d_call: .
v_call: TRBV6-1
clone_size: .
j_call: TRBJ2-7
cdr3_nt: TGTGCCATCAGTGGGCTCGACTACGAGCAGTACTTC
cdr3_aa: CAISGLDYEQYF

d_call: TRBD1
v_call: TRBV2
clone_size: once
j_call: TRBJ1-1
cdr3_nt: TGTGCCAGCAGGACGGGACAGGGGGTGGATGAAGCTTTCTTT
cdr3_aa: CASRTGQGVDEAFF

d_call: TRBD2
v_call: TRBV29-1
clone_size: .
j_call: TRBJ2-7
cdr3_nt: TGCAGCGCCCGGGAGGTCTACGAGCAGTACTTC
cdr3_aa: CSAREVYEQYF

d_call: TRBD1
v_call: TRBV18
clone_size: few
j_call: TRBJ1-5
cdr3_nt: TGTGCCAGCTCACCACTGGGGACAGTTCATCAGCCCCAGCATTTT
cdr3_aa: CASSPLGTVHQPQHF

d_call: .
v_call: TRBV19
clone_size: many
j_call: TRBJ1-1
cdr3_nt: TGTGCCAGTAGTATAGAAGGGGTGAACACTGAAGCTTTCTTT
cdr3_aa: CASSIEGVNTEAFF

d_call: .
v_call: TRBV29-1
clone_size: once
j_call: TRBJ2-1
cdr3_nt: TGCAGCCCTATCACGGAGGGCGATGAGCAGTTCTTC
cdr3_aa: CSPITEGDEQFF

d_call: TRBD1
v_call: TRBV12-5
clone_size: many
j_call: TRBJ2-7
cdr3_nt: TGTGCTAGTGGCCGACAGGGTAACGAGCAGTACTTC
cdr3_aa: CASGRQGNEQYF

d_call: .
v_call: TRBV4-3
clone_size: .
j_call: TRBJ2-5
cdr3_nt: TGCGCCAGCAGCCAAGATGGGGGGGGCGGCCAAGAGACCCAGTACTTC
cdr3_aa: CASSQDGGGGQETQYF

d_call: .
v_call: TRBV7-2
clone_size: .
j_call: TRBJ1-4
cdr3_nt: TGTGCCAGCAGCTTAGGCTACACCCCTAATGAAAAACTGTTTTTT
cdr3_aa: CASSLGYTPNEKLFF

d_call: TRBD2
v_call: TRBV20-1
clone_size: many
j_call: TRBJ2-1
cdr3_nt: TGCAGTGCTAGAGTAGCGGGAGGCGAAATCTCCTACAATGAGCAGTTCTTC
cdr3_aa: CSARVAGGEISYNEQFF

d_call: .
v_call: TRBV12-3/TRBV12-4
clone_size: many
j_call: TRBJ1-1
cdr3_nt: TGTGCCAGCAGTTTCGGGGTAGGTAACACTGAAGCTTTCTTT
cdr3_aa: CASSFGVGNTEAFF

d_call: TRBD1
v_call: TRBV6-1
clone_size: many
j_call: TRBJ2-1
cdr3_nt: TGTGCCAGCACCGTACAGGGGGCACCCTACAATGAGCAGTTCTTC
cdr3_aa: CASTVQGAPYNEQFF

d_call: TRBD2
v_call: TRBV10-3
clone_size: .
j_call: TRBJ2-3
cdr3_nt: TGTGCCATCAGTGGGCTAGCGGGGGGCACCACAGATACGCAGTATTTT
cdr3_aa: CAISGLAGGTTDTQYF

d_call: .
v_call: TRBV7-9
clone_size: .
j_call: TRBJ1-6
cdr3_nt: TGTGCCAGCAGCTTGGACCTAAATTCACCCCTCCACTTT
cdr3_aa: CASSLDLNSPLHF

d_call: TRBD2
v_call: TRBV7-3
clone_size: many
j_call: TRBJ2-2
cdr3_nt: TGTGCCAGCAGCCCACTAGCGGGGACCGGGGAGCTGTTTTTT
cdr3_aa: CASSPLAGTGELFF

d_call: .
v_call: TRBV5-1
clone_size: .
j_call: TRBJ1-2
cdr3_nt: TGCGCCAGCAGCTTAAGGACAGAGTATGGCTACACCTTC
cdr3_aa: CASSLRTEYGYTF

d_call: .
v_call: TRBV20-1
clone_size: .
j_call: TRBJ1-4
cdr3_nt: TGCAGTGCTAGACAGGCAACTAATGAAAAACTGTTTTTT
cdr3_aa: CSARQATNEKLFF

d_call: TRBD2
v_call: TRBV24-1
clone_size: .
j_call: TRBJ2-3
cdr3_nt: TGTGCCACCTCTACCGGGACTAGCGGGAGCGGCGCAGATACGCAGTATTTT
cdr3_aa: CATSTGTSGSGADTQYF

d_call: TRBD2
v_call: TRBV29-1
clone_size: .
j_call: TRBJ2-1
cdr3_nt: TGCAGCGTTGACGGGACTAGCGGGAGCGGGAATGAGCAGTTCTTC
cdr3_aa: CSVDGTSGSGNEQFF

d_call: TRBD1
v_call: TRBV20-1
clone_size: many
j_call: TRBJ1-6
cdr3_nt: TGCAGTGCTTCAAGGCTCAGGGGACAGGGCGCAAATTCACCCCTCCACTTT
cdr3_aa: CSASRLRGQGANSPLHF

d_call: .
v_call: TRBV20-1
clone_size: once
j_call: TRBJ2-5
cdr3_nt: TGCAGTGCTAGAGATTGGGTAGGTCAAGAGACCCAGTACTTC
cdr3_aa: CSARDWVGQETQYF

d_call: TRBD1
v_call: TRBV2
clone_size: .
j_call: TRBJ1-1
cdr3_nt: TGTGCCAGCATGACGCAGGGGGCGAACACTGAAGCTTTCTTT
cdr3_aa: CASMTQGANTEAFF

d_call: .
v_call: TRBV25-1
clone_size: once
j_call: TRBJ2-5
cdr3_nt: TGTGCCGGCAGTTTTGGCGGGGTAGAGACCCAGTACTTC
cdr3_aa: CAGSFGGVETQYF

d_call: .
v_call: TRBV19
clone_size: .
j_call: TRBJ2-7
cdr3_nt: TGTGCCAGTAGTATTAGTTCTGGTGGCTACGAGCAGTACTTC
cdr3_aa: CASSISSGGYEQYF

d_call: .
v_call: TRBV2
clone_size: .
j_call: TRBJ2-3
cdr3_nt: TGTGCCAGCCCTGACAGTCCAGATACGCAGTATTTT
cdr3_aa: CASPDSPDTQYF

d_call: TRBD1
v_call: TRBV5-1
clone_size: few
j_call: TRBJ2-7
cdr3_nt: TGCGCCACCGTGGACAGGGTTGGCGAGCAGTACTTC
cdr3_aa: CATVDRVGEQYF

d_call: .
v_call: TRBV20-1
clone_size: .
j_call: TRBJ1-5
cdr3_nt: TGCAGTGCTAGAGATCAAGGGTATCAGCCCCAGCATTTT
cdr3_aa: CSARDQGYQPQHF

d_call: .
v_call: TRBV19
clone_size: many
j_call: TRBJ2-3
cdr3_nt: TGTGCCAGTAGTATGGGCGTAGCCACAGATACGCAGTATTTT
cdr3_aa: CASSMGVATDTQYF

d_call: .
v_call: TRBV24-1
clone_size: few
j_call: TRBJ1-1
cdr3_nt: TGTGCCACCAGTGATGGGCAGACGGAAAGCGCTGAAGCTTTCTTT
cdr3_aa: CATSDGQTESAEAFF

d_call: .
v_call: TRBV5-8
clone_size: many
j_call: TRBJ2-2
cdr3_nt: TGTGCCAGCAGCCTTGACGGGAGCTCGGGCGGGGAGCTGTTTTTT
cdr3_aa: CASSLDGSSGGELFF